This T cell receptor (beta chain) was retrieved from a study of T cell responses to AZD1222 COVID-19 vaccine (dated by TCRdb to the early 2020s). As for the study more broadly: TCR sequencing was performed for 230 to 250 trial participants, of whom about 200 were given two doses of AZD1222 and some 25 were given two doses of MenACWY control vaccine. Trial participants were enrolled into age subgroups of 18-55, 56-69 and 70-plus years, which contained approximately 150, 28 and 58 TCR-sequenced participants, respectively.

As concerns this clone: Its specific antigen is unknown. One base away there is no much larger clone; base qualities are not given.

The CDR3 spans 13 residues, from the cysteine through the phenylalanine. Of the read, only the CDR3 DNA is kept; its 39 bases are in frame from base 1. The V end loses 0 bases and the J end loses 4 bases, and a stretch of 7 bases separates them. According to the germline V gene, CDR1 reads SGHRS and CDR2 reads YFSETQ. The CDR3 regions of human TCRbeta chains were analyzed by immunosequencing. Per the source publication's procedure: Repertoire TCRs were matched against a reference library of SARS-CoV-2-specific TCRs generated with the MIRA antigen-specificity platform. Breadth was defined as the fraction of unique TCRs that were SARS-CoV-2-associated. Depth was defined as the fraction of total T cells that were SARS-CoV-2-associated. Using the MIRA data, each spike-specific TCR was mapped to the spike region that the TCR reacts to and placed in a CD4 or CD8 class. Log10-transformed breadth and depth values were compared by one-way ANOVA with Sidak's multiple comparisons tests. Sourced from immuneACCESS, this table was stored by TCRdb with only in-frame sequences that have V and J called. A share of the clones is absent; for the studies checked, an unresolved V gene accounts for under half, and the remainder has no known explanation. That table supplies the V and J calls and clone size; D and trimming were determined from the DNA. The sample data list roughly 140,000 clones, and approximately 92% of these were observed just once. 3% to 3.5% of the sample comes from the top ten.

The time point label on this specimen signifies: about 28 days (+/-7) after the second vaccine dose. AZD1222 recipients whose second dose came at about 4 weeks and those whose second dose came at about 12 weeks were combined into one group, since spike-specific TCR depth and breadth did not differ between the two schedules. Vaccinee samples came from UK trials COV001 and COV002, including a single-blind randomized controlled phase 2/3 trial of AZD1222 (ChAdOx1 nCoV-19) in healthy adults. For TCRbeta chain sequencing, PBMC samples were collected from trial participants at day 0 and at day 28 after the second dose. The investigation overall reported the following: Spike-specific TCR breadth and depth rose significantly after two AZD1222 doses compared with day 0 and with MenACWY recipients. Because no day 14 peak-response samples were available, the repertoires could be characterized only after the peak T cell response. The 56-69-year group was small, and its depth increase did not reach significance, likely because of low power. Participants were mostly white British, with more females than males. The authors suggested clonal diversity may have been underestimated. Reportedly, almost half of the unique spike-specific TCRs recognized epitopes lying outside the regions that are mutated in the B.1.351 and B.1.1.7 variants. The whole spike protein was spanned by vaccine-associated CD4 TCRs, and dominant responses were seen in regions 160-218 and 743-854. Conclusions about previously exposed vaccinees are limited, since just six or seven AZD1222 recipients were seropositive for SARS-CoV-2 at baseline.

This specimen was peripheral blood, taken 28 days after the second AZD1222 dose. The chain couples TRBV5-1 to TRBJ2-5; the D region possibly corresponds to TRBD1 (5 bases align). The clonotype comes from an adult who received the AZD1222 COVID-19 vaccine. The nucleotides are TGCGCCAGCAGCTTGGAAGGGGTAGAGACCCAGTACTTC. The encoded protein is CASSLEGVETQYF. Supplemented by the reference TRBV5-1 and TRBJ2-5 proteins around the CDR3, the complete variable domain is KAGVTQTPRYLIKTRGQQVTLSCSPISGHRSVSWYQQTPGQGLQFLFEYFSETQRNKGNFPGRFSGRQFSNSRSEMNVSTLELGDSALYLCASSLEGVETQYFGPGTRLLVL.